The 4 T cell receptor beta chains below all came from one sample that was sequenced in a study of CD8+CD57+ T cells in acquired aplastic anemia. Previously, flow cytometry had revealed CD8+CD57+ cell expansion in the patients chosen for sequencing. CDR3 and TCR beta VDJ profiling relied on a genomic DNA template. TCRdb recomputed calls from the reads with MiXCR, one row per CDR3 protein. The repertoire consists of 150,000 to 180,000 distinct CDR3 sequences, with roughly half occurring once and the leading ten covering less than 15%. Input material: sorted CD4+, CD8+, or CD8+CD57+ T cells (not recorded which) from PBMCs. The receptors were sampled from a human donor with aplastic anemia.

J is TRBJ2-3 and V is TRBV7-7; D may be TRBD2 (7 bases). Per the germline V gene, CDR1 is SSHAT and CDR2 is FNYEAQ (reference sequence). The CDR3 is made up of 14 amino acids. The CDR3 is CASSGGGEGYTQYF. As DNA, the CDR3 is TGTGCTAGCTCGGGGGGCGGTGAGGGCTATACGCAGTATTTT. The full variable domain, completed using reference TRBV7-7 and TRBJ2-3, is GAGVSQSPRYKVTKRGQDVTLRCDPISSHATLYWYQQALGQGPEFLTYFNYEAQPDKSGLPSDRFSAERPEGSISTLTIQRTEQRDSAMYRCASSGGGEGYTQYFGPGTRLTVL.

This clonotype was recorded many times. The chain has TRBV6-5 and TRBJ2-7, with 10 bases matching TRBD1. The V gene end was trimmed by 2 bases and the J gene end by 2 bases; junction bases not matched to a gene: 3. This CDR3 is 15 amino acids long. Germline V gene lookup returns CDR1 MNHEY and CDR2 SVGAGI. The CDR3 region has the DNA TGTGCCAGCAGTTACGTGGGACAGGGGACCTACGAGCAGTACTTC. As protein: CASSYVGQGTYEQYF.

This chain joins TRBV20-1 and TRBJ1-2; no clear D. Germline V gene data show CDR1 as DFQATT and CDR2 as SNEGSKA (reference sequence). Trimming removed 3 bases from V and 8 bases from J, with 10 bases in between. The CDR3 consists of 11 residues. The CDR3 nucleotides read TGCAGTGCTAGTAGGGTTAGCGGCTACACCTTC. Translating gives CSASRVSGYTF.

The chain couples TRBV11-2 to TRBJ2-6; TRBD2 is a possible D gene (5 bases). CDR1 and CDR2 (germline): SGHAT, FQNNGV. Between the trimmed V and J ends, which lost 5 bases and 2 bases, there was a span of 13 bases. The length of the CDR3 is 16 residues. The CDR3 region is CASSGRVGPGANVLTF. The DNA for the CDR3 is TGTGCCAGCAGCGGGCGGGTGGGCCCTGGGGCCAACGTCCTGACTTTC.